Listed here is a single T cell receptor (beta chain). What it recognizes is unknown. Libraries were prepared by immunoSEQ multiplex PCR; TCRdb keeps only in-frame clonotypes and omits some of them. Of approximately 110,000 clones listed, less than 90% are singletons. This sample is drawn from a study of T cell responses to AZD1222 COVID-19 vaccine. Whole-study results and caveats: Seropositive AZD1222 recipients at baseline numbered only five or six.

Germline CDR1 reads SGHTS; CDR2 reads YDEGEE. This CDR3 has 13 amino acids. V gave up 1 base and J gave up 4 bases, with 8 bases separating them. This chain connects TRBV5-8 to TRBJ1-2; D gene unclear. The receptor's source is an adult in good health. Sequences were derived from peripheral blood, sampled on day 0 of AZD1222 vaccination. DNA of the CDR3: TGTGCCAGCAGCTTGTCGGTCCTCTATGGCTACACCTTC. This sequence encodes CASSLSVLYGYTF.